This TCR beta chain was recovered during a study of T cells in localized non-small cell lung cancer (TCRdb year 2020). Concerning the study at large: The study examined T cell repertoires in a few hundred patients with early-stage NSCLC and compared tumors with uninvolved tumor-adjacent lungs. The cohort comprised roughly 220 treatment-naïve NSCLC patients with resected, localized lung tumors. A mean age of around 66 years was recorded for the NSCLC patients, of whom around 140 were male and about a hundred were female.

At diagnosis, peripheral blood, uninvolved tumor-adjacent lung and tumor were collected and stored as a combination of fresh-frozen and FFPE material. Blood samples were analyzed as peripheral blood mononuclear cells for TCR repertoire profiling. TCR beta CDR3 regions were sequenced from DNA using the immunoSEQ Assay. Processing in the source paper ran as follows. T cell density was computed as TCR beta template counts normalized to usable DNA estimated by amplifying housekeeping genes. Richness was estimated with the preseqR package, extrapolating to 400,000 templates for PBMC samples and 120,000 templates for tissue samples. Clonality was defined as one minus Pielou's evenness. Tissue-enriched TCRs were identified by differential abundance testing using productive amino-acid clonotypes, minimum total count 5 and alpha 0.1. The Jaccard Index and the Morisita Overlap Index were used to measure repertoire overlap between compartments. GLIPH clustered TCR beta CDR3s with public tetramer-defined viral CDR3s; viral motifs required at least three viral sequences plus V-gene enrichment. What TCRdb holds here is the immuneACCESS table cut down to in-frame rearrangements. Part of the clones is not present; checked against another copy, under half of the missing clones reflect an unresolved V gene, and the others are unexplained. V, J and clone size were drawn from that table, and D and trimming were deduced from the DNA. In all, the sample holds 70,000 to 100,000 clones, and more than 70% of those were seen once. In total, the top ten clones hold approximately 9.7% of the sample.

According to the germline V gene, CDR1 reads SGHDT and CDR2 reads YYEEEE. From its cysteine to its phenylalanine, the CDR3 spans 13 amino acids. The only DNA kept is the CDR3, 39 bases in frame from the first base. The V end gives up 4 bases and the J end 9 bases, leaving 10 bases in the junction not matched to a gene. Comment on this clone: No antigen is known for it. There are no base qualities to consult, and no much larger clone falls within one base.

Summary of the overall study and its limitations: Higher blood T cell density associated with longer overall survival, while higher adjacent-lung clonality associated with shorter survival. A median of around 57 of the top 100 tumor clones were detected in paired uninvolved adjacent lung, and 25 to 35 of these tumor clones were also found among the top 100 clones of the paired uninvolved adjacent lung. Because multi-region tumor sequencing was not done, intratumor heterogeneity could not be ruled out. Because of the exploratory design, TCR variables were selected using unadjusted p-values without false-discovery rate correction. Uninvolved tumor-adjacent lung showed the highest T cell clonality, higher than tumor, which suggests more focused antigenic responses in the uninvolved tumor-adjacent lung.

The TCR was taken from a female donor of 60 years or more with stage I lung adenocarcinoma. The sequence links TRBV5-6 to TRBJ2-7; 7 middle bases align to TRBD1. The starting material was peripheral blood, obtained before any cancer treatment. The sequence in DNA is TGTGCCAGCAGCGCCAACGAGGGGGCCGGGCAGTACTTC. Translated, this is CASSANEGAGQYF.